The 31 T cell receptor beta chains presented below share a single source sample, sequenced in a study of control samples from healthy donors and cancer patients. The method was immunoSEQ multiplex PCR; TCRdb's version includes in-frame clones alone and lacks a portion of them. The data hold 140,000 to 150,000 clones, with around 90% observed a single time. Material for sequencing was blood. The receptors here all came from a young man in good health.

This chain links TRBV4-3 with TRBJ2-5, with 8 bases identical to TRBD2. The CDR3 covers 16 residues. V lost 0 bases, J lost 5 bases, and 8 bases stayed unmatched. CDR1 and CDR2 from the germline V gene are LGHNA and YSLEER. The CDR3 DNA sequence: TGCGCCAGCAGCCAAGACCCCGGGGGGGAAGGGGAGACCCAGTACTTC. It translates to CASSQDPGGEGETQYF.

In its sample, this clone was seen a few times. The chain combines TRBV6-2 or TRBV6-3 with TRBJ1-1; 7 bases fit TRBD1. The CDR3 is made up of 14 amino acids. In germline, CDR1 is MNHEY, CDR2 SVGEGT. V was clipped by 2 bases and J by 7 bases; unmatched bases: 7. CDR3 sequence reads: CASSYLPGGGEAFF. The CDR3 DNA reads TGTGCCAGCAGTTACCTCCCAGGGGGGGGTGAAGCTTTCTTT.

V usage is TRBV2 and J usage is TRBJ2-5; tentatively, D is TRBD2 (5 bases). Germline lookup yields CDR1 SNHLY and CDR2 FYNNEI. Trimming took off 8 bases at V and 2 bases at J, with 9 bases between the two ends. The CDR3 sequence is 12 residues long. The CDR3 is CASGSGQETQYF. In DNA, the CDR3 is TGTGCCAGCGGAAGCGGACAAGAGACCCAGTACTTC.

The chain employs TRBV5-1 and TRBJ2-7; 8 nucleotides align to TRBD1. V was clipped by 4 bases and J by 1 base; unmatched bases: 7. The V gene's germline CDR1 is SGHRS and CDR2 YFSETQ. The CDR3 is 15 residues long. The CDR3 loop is CASSPRQGTSYEQYF. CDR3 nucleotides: TGCGCCAGCAGCCCCCGACAGGGGACATCCTACGAGCAGTACTTC.

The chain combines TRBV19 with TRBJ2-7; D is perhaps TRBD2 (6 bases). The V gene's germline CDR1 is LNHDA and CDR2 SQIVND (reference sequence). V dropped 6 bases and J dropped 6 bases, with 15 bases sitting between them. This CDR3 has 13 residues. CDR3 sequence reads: CASSETRWLEQYF. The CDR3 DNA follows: TGTGCCAGTAGCGAGACTAGGTGGCTCGAGCAGTACTTC.

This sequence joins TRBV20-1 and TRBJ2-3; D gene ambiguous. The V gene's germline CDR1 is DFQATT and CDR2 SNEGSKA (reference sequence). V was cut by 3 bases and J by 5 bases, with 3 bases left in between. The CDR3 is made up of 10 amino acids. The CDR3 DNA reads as TGCAGTGCTAGTAAAGATACGCAGTATTTT. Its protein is CSASKDTQYF.

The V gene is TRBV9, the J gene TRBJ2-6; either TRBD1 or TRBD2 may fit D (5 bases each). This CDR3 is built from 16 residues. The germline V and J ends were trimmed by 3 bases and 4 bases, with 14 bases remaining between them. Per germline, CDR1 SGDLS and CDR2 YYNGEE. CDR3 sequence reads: CASSDEGSPGANVLTF. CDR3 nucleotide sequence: TGTGCCAGCAGCGACGAGGGGAGTCCCGGGGCCAACGTCCTGACTTTC.

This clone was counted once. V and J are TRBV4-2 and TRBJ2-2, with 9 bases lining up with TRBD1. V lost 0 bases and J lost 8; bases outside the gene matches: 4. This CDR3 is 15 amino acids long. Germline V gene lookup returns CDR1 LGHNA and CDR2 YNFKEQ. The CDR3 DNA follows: TGTGCCAGCAGCCAAGATACAGGGGGCCCTGGGGAGCTGTTTTTT. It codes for CASSQDTGGPGELFF.

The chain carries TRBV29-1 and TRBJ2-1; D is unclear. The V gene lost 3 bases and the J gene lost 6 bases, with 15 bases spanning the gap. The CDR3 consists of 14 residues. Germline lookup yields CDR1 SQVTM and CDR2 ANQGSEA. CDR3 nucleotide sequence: TGCAGCGTTGAGTCTGGAAACTACCCCAATGAGCAGTTCTTC. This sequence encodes CSVESGNYPNEQFF.

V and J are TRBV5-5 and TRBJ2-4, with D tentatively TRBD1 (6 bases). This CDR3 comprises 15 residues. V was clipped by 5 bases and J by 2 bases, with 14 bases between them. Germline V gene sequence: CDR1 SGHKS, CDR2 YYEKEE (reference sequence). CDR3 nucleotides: TGTGCCAGCAGGACCCGAGGGGGAACCAAAAACATTCAGTACTTC. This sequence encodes CASRTRGGTKNIQYF.

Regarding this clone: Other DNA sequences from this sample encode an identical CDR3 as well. This chain's CDR3 is CASSLGGGSYNEQFF. For the CDR3, the DNA is TGCGCCAGCAGCTTGGGGGGTGGCTCCTACAATGAGCAGTTCTTC. V is TRBV5-1 and J is TRBJ2-1; D is uncertain. Trimming stripped 0 bases from V and 0 bases from J, with 7 bases between. Per the germline V gene, CDR1 is SGHRS and CDR2 is YFSETQ. CDR3 size: 15 residues.

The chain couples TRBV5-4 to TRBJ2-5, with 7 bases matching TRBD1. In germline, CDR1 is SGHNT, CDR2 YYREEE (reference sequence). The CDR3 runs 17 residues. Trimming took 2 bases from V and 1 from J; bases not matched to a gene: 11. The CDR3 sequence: CASSFDPLAGGQETQYF. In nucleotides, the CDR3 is TGTGCCAGCAGCTTTGACCCCCTGGCAGGGGGCCAAGAGACCCAGTACTTC.

The CDR3 DNA is TGTGCCAGCAGCGTAGAAGGACTAGCTTCGCGTGAGCAGTTCTTC. It encodes CASSVEGLASREQFF. The chain links TRBV9 to TRBJ2-1; 8 nucleotides line up with TRBD2. Germline assignment: CDR1 SGDLS and CDR2 YYNGEE. After removal of 0 bases from V and 9 bases from J, the junction contained 8 bases not matched to a gene. The CDR3 is 15 amino acids.

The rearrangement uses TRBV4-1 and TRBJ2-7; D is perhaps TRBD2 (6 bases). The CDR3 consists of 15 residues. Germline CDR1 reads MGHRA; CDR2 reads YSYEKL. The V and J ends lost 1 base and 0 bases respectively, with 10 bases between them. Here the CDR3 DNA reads TGCGCCAGCAGCCAAGTGACTAGGAGCTCCTACGAGCAGTACTTC. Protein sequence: CASSQVTRSSYEQYF.

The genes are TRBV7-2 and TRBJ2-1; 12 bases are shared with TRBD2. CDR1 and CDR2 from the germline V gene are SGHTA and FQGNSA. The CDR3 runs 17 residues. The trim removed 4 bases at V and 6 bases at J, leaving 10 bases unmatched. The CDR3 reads CASSSYSSGGAFNEQFF. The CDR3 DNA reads TGTGCCAGCAGCTCTTATTCTAGCGGGGGGGCCTTCAATGAGCAGTTCTTC.

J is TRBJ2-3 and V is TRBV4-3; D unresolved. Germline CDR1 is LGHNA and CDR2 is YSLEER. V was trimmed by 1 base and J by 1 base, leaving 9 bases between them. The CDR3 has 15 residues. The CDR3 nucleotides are TGCGCCAGCAGCCAAGGGGTAGTAGGCACAGATACGCAGTATTTT. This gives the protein CASSQGVVGTDTQYF.

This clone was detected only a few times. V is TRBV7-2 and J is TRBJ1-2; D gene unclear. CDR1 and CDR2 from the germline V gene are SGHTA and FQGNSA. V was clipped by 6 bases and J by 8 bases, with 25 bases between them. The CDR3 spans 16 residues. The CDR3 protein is CASRMGWARTVGGYTF. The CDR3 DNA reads TGTGCCAGCAGAATGGGTTGGGCCAGGACGGTTGGCGGCTACACCTTC. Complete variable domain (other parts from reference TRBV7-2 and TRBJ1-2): GAGVSQSPSNKVTEKGKDVELRCDPISGHTALYWYRQSLGQGLEFLIYFQGNSAPDKSGLPSDRFSAERTGGSVSTLTIQRTQQEDSAVYLCASRMGWARTVGGYTFGSGTRLTVV.

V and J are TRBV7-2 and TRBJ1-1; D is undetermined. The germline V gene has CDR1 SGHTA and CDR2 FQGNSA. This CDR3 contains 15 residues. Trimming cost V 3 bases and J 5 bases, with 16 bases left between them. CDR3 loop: CASSFGRVGRTEAFF. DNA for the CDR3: TGTGCCAGCAGCTTCGGAAGGGTCGGGAGGACTGAAGCTTTCTTT.

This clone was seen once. The CDR3 bases are TGTGCCAGCAGCTCGGAACAGGGGGATGAAGCTTTCTTT. As protein: CASSSEQGDEAFF. The V and J genes are TRBV5-4 and TRBJ1-1; 8 nucleotides line up with TRBD1. This CDR3 spans 13 amino acids. CDR1 is SGHNT, CDR2 YYREEE, per germline (reference sequence). The junction had 5 bases not matched to a gene; V was cut back by 3 bases and J by 7 bases.

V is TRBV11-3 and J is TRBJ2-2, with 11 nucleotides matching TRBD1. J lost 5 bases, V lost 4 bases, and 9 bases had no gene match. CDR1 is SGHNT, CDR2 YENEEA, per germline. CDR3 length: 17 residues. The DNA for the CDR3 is TGTGCCAGCAGCTCCTACGGCGGGACAGGGGGAACCGGGGAGCTGTTTTTT. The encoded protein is CASSSYGGTGGTGELFF.

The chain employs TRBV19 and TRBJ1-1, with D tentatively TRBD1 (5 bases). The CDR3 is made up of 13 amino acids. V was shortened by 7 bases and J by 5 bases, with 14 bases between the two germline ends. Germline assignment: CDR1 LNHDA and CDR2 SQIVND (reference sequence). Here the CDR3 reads CASIPGGETEAFF. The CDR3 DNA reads TGTGCCAGTATCCCGGGGGGGGAGACTGAAGCTTTCTTT.

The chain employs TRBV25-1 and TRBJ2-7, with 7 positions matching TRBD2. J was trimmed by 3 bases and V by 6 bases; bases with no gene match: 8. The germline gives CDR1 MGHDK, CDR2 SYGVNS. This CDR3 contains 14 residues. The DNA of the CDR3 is TGTGCCAGCAGCCTCCCGGGGGGTAGCTACGAGCAGTACTTC. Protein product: CASSLPGGSYEQYF.

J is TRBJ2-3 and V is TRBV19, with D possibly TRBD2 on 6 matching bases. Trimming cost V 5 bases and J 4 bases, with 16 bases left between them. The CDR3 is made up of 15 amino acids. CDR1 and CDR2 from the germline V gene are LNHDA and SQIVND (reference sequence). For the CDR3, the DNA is TGTGCCAGTAGTTCCCGCGGGGCCGGCCCAGATACGCAGTATTTT. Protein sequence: CASSSRGAGPDTQYF.

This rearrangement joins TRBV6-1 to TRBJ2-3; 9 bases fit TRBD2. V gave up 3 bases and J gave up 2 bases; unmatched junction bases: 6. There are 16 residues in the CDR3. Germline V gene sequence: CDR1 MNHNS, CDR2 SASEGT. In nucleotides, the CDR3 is TGTGCCAGCAGTGATTTAGCGGGGGTTCACACAGATACGCAGTATTTT. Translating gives CASSDLAGVHTDTQYF.

The CDR3 coding sequence is TGTGCCAGCAGTATCCCGGGTGGAGCCGAAGCTTTCTTT. This sequence encodes CASSIPGGAEAFF. The chain links TRBV28 to TRBJ1-1; D not certain. This CDR3 comprises 13 residues. Trimming shortened V by 5 bases and J by 8 bases, and 15 bases separated the two germline ends. Looked up from germline, CDR1 is MDHEN and CDR2 is SYDVKM.

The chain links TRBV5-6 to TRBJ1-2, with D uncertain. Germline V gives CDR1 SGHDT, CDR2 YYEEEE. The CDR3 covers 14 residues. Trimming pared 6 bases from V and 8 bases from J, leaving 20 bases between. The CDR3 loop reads CASTSFGRLGGYTF. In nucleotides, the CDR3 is TGTGCCAGCACCTCTTTTGGGCGGCTGGGCGGCTACACCTTC.

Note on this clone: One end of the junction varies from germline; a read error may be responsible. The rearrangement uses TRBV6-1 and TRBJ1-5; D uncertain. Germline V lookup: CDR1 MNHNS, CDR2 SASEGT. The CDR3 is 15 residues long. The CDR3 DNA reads TGTGCCAGCAGTGATGGACGGAGTAGCTATCAGCCCCAGCATTTT. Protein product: CASSDGRSSYQPQHF.

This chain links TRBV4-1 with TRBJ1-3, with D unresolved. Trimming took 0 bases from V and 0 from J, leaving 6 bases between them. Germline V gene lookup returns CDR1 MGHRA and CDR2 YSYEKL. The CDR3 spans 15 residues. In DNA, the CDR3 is TGCGCCAGCAGCCAAGACAGATTCTCTGGAAACACCATATATTTT. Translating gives CASSQDRFSGNTIYF.

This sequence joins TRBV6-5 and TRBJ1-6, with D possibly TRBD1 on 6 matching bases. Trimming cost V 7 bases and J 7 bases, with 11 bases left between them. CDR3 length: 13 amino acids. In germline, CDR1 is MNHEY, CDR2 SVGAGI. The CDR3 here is CASNGGWNSPLHF. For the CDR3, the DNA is TGTGCCAGCAATGGGGGCTGGAATTCACCCCTCCACTTT.

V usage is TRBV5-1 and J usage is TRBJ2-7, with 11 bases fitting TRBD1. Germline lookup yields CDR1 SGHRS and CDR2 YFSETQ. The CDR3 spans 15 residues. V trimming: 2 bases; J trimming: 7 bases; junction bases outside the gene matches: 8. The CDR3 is CASSLTGTGGKEQYF. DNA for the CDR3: TGCGCCAGCAGCTTAACCGGGACAGGGGGGAAGGAGCAGTACTTC.

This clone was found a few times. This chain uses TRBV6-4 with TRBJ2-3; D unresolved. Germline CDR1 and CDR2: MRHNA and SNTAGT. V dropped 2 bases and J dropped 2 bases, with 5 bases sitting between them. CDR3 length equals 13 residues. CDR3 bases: TGTGCCAGCAGTGACACGCCCACAGATACGCAGTATTTT. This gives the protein CASSDTPTDTQYF.